This TCR beta chain was sequenced during a study of blood T cell repertoires in COVID-19. This CDR3 spans 15 amino acids. V gave up 4 bases and J gave up 8 bases; unmatched junction bases: 13. The germline V gene has CDR1 MNHEY and CDR2 SMNVEV (reference sequence). Authors' methods: Reference gene primers were amplified, and this amplification served to estimate nucleated cell counts. TCRdb's copy holds only in-frame clones and misses some; the assay was immunoSEQ multiplex PCR. The DNA gave D and trimming, while V, J and clone size come from that table. The table shows roughly 250,000 clones, with approximately 85% occurring only once.

The sequence was collected from a woman in her sixties or seventies with acute or convalescent COVID-19. V is TRBV27 and J is TRBJ1-2, with 7 bases lining up with TRBD1. Sequenced material: peripheral blood. CDR3 sequence: CASSSWEPGGPGYTF. CDR3 DNA: TGTGCCAGCAGTTCATGGGAGCCAGGGGGGCCGGGCTACACCTTC.